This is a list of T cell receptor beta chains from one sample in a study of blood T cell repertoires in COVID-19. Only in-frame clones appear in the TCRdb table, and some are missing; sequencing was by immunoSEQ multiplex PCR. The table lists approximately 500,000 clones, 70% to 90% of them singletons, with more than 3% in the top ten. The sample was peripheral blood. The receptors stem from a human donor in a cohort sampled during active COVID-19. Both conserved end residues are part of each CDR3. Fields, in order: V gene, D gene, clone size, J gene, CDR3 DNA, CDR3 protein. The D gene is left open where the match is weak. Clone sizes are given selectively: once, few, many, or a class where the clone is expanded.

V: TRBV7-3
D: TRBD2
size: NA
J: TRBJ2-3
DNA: TGTGCCAGCAGCCTAACCCCTCGGGTAGCGGGTGGCGATACGCAGTATTTT
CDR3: CASSLTPRVAGGDTQYF

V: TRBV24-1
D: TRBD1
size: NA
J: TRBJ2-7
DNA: TGTGCCACCAGTGACCAGGGGGCCCACGAGCAGTACTTC
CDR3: CATSDQGAHEQYF

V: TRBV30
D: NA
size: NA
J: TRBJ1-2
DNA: TGTGCCTGGAGTGTACCCGGCGGGTGGCAAGGCTACACCTTC
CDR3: CAWSVPGGWQGYTF

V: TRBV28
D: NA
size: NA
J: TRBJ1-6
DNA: TGTGCCAGCAGTTTTACGGGGGGAAGCTCCTATAATTCACCCCTCCACTTT
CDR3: CASSFTGGSSYNSPLHF

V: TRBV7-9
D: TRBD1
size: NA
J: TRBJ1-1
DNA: TGTGCCAGCAGCTGGACAGGGGTTTCGATGAACACTGAAGCTTTCTTT
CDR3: CASSWTGVSMNTEAFF

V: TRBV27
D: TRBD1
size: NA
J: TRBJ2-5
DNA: TGTGCCAGCAGTCCACTCGGACAGGGGTTGGAGACCCAGTACTTC
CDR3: CASSPLGQGLETQYF

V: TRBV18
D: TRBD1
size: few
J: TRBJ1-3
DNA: TGTGCCAGCTCACAGGACAGGGTCAGCTCTGGAAACACCATATATTTT
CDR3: CASSQDRVSSGNTIYF

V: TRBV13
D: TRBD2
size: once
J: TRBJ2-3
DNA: TGTGCCAGCAGCTTAGAAGCGGGAGGGGGAGATACGCAGTATTTT
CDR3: CASSLEAGGGDTQYF

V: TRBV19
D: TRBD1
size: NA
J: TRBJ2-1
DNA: TGTGCCAGTAGTTTGTGGACAGGGGAGTCCTACAATGAGCAGTTCTTC
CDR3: CASSLWTGESYNEQFF

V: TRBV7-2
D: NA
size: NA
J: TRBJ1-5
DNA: TGTGCCAGCAGCCCTGAGATCAATCAGCCCCAGCATTTT
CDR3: CASSPEINQPQHF

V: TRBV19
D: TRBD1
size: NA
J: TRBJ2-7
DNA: TGTGCCAGTAGTAAAGGGGGACAGACCTTCTACGAGCAGTACTTC
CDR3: CASSKGGQTFYEQYF